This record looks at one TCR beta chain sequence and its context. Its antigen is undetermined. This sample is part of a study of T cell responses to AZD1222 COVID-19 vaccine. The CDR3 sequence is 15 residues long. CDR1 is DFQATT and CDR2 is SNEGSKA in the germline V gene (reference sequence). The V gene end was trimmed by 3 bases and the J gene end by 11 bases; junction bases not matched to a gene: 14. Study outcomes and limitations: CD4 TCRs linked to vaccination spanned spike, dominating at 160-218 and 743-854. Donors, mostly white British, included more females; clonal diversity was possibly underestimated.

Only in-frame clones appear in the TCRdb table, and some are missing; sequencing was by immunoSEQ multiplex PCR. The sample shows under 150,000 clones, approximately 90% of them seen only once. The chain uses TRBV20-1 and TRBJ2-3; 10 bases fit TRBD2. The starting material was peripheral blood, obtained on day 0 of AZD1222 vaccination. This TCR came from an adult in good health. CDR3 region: CSASGREREGRRQYF. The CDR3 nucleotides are TGCAGTGCTAGTGGACGTGAGCGGGAGGGCCGGAGGCAGTATTTT.